The clone carrying this T cell receptor (beta chain) was detected a few times. Its target is unknown. Trimming pared 7 bases from V and 5 bases from J, leaving 17 bases between. Germline CDR1 is SQVTM and CDR2 is ANQGSEA. This CDR3 is 13 amino acids long. Each CDR3 protein is one row after TCRdb ran MiXCR on the 5' RACE reads. Here the sample spans about 360,000 distinct CDR3 sequences, around an eighth being singletons. The data belong to a study of T-cell memory formation after mild COVID-19. Study findings and constraints: Second-wave clones that peaked on day 37 lacked confirmed SARS-CoV-2 specificity.

The receptor comes from a man aged 18 to 29 who had mild COVID-19 (a few samples of this study predate the infection). Cell type and time point are not known. Sequencing was carried out using PBMCs or a T cell subset sorted from them (not recorded which). The chain links TRBV29-1 to TRBJ2-5; no definite D call. CDR3 amino acids: CSAQISGWETQYF. The CDR3 DNA is TGCAGCGCCCAAATCTCCGGGTGGGAGACCCAGTACTTC.